This T cell receptor beta chain derives from a study of shared clonotypes between healthy human individuals. This clone was detected once. Its antigen remains unidentified. Each PCR replicate from the sorted subsets contained about 200 ng DNA, which is about 30,000 T cell genomes. Generated by immunoSEQ multiplex PCR, the TCRdb table keeps only in-frame clones and is missing some. The data contain some 2,000,000 clones, 95% of them singletons. Study observations and caveats: In contrast to clonotypes shared by all four donors, non-shared clonotypes had lower generation probabilities.

What was sequenced was naive CD4+ T cells sorted from blood. The subset here: CD45RA+ positively selected. The sequence was obtained from a man between 18 and 29 years old in good health.

CDR3 DNA sequence: TGTGCCAGTAGGGGGAGACAGGCGGGCGCACCCCTCCACTTT. Its translation is CASRGRQAGAPLHF. The chain is built from TRBV19 and TRBJ1-6; D is perhaps TRBD1 (6 bases). The germline CDR1 and CDR2 sequences are LNHDA and SQIVND (reference sequence). V gave up 6 bases and J gave up 11 bases, with 17 bases separating them. The CDR3 extends over 14 amino acids.